The present T cell receptor (beta chain) was sequenced within a study of blood T cell repertoires in COVID-19. Profiled with immunoSEQ multiplex PCR; TCRdb holds only in-frame clones, not every one. The sample consists of about 190,000 clones, 78% of them appearing once. The receptor was isolated from a woman aged 80 or over with active or convalescent COVID-19. Sample: peripheral blood.

This CDR3 reads CASSQDQANTQYF. DNA of the CDR3: TGCGCCAGCAGCCAAGACCAGGCAAATACGCAGTATTTT. V is TRBV4-3 and J is TRBJ2-3; D unclear. The CDR3 runs to 13 residues. Germline V gene lookup returns CDR1 LGHNA and CDR2 YSLEER. Between the trimmed V and J ends, which lost 0 bases and 7 bases, there was a span of 8 bases.